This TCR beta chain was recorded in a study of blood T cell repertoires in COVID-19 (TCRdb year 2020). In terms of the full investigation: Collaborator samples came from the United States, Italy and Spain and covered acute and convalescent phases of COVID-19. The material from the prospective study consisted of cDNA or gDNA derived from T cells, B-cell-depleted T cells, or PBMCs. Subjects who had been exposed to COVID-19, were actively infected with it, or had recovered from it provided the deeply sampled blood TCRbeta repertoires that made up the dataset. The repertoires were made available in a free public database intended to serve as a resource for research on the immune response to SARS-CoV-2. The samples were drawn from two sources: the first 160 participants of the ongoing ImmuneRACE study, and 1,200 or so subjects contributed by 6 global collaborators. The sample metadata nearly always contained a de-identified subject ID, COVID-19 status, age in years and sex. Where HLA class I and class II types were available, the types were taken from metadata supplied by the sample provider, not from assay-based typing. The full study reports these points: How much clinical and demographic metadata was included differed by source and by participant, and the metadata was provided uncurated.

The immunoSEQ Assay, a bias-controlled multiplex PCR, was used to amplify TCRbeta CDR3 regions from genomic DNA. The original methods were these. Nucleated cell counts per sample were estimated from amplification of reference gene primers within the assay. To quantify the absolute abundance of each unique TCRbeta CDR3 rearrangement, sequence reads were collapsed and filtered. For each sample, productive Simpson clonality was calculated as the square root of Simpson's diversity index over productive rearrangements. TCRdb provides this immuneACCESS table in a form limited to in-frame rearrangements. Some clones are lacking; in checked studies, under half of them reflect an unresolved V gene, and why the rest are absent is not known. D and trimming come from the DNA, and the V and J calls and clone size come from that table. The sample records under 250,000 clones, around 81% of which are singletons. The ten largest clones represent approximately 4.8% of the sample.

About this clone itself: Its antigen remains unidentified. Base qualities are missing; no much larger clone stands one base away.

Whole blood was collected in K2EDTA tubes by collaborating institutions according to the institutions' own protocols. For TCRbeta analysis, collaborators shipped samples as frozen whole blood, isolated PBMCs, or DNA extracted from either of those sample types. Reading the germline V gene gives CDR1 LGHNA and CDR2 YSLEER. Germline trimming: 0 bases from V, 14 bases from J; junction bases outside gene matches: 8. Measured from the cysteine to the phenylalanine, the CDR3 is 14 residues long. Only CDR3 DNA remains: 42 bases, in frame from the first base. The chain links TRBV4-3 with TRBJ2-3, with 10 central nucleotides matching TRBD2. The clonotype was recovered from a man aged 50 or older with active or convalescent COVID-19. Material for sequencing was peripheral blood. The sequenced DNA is TGCGCCAGCAGCCAAGATAAGGCTAGCGGGGGTGTGTATTTT. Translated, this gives CASSQDKASGGVYF.